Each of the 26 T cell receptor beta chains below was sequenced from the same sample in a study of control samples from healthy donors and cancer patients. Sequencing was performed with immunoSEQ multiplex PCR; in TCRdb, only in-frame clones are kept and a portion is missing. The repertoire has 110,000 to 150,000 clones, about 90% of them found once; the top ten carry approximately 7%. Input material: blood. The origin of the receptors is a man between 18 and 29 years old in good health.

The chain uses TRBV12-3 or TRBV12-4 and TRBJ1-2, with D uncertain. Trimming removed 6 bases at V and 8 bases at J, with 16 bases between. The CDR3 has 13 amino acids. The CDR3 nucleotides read TGTGCCAGCAGGCCCTTGAGGCTCGGAGGCTACACCTTC. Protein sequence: CASRPLRLGGYTF.

CDR3 amino acids: CASSYIDGAGGIAFF. CDR3 nucleotide sequence: TGTGCCAGCAGTTATATCGATGGGGCAGGGGGGATAGCTTTCTTT. The chain carries TRBV6-5 and TRBJ1-1; 7 positions agree with TRBD1. The J segment lost 10 bases and the V segment lost 3 bases, leaving 14 bases of the junction unmatched. Germline CDR1 reads MNHEY; CDR2 reads SVGAGI. The CDR3 contains 15 residues.

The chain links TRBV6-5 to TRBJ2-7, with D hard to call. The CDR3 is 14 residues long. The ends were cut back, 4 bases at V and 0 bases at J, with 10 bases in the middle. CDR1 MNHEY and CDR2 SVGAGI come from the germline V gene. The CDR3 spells CASSLNPASYEQYF. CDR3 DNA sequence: TGTGCCAGCAGTTTAAATCCCGCCTCCTACGAGCAGTACTTC.

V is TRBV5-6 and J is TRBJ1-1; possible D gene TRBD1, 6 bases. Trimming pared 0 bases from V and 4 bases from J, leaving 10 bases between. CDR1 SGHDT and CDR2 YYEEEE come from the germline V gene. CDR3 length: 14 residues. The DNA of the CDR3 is TGTGCCAGCAGCTTGGGGGGGCTGGGCACTGAAGCTTTCTTT. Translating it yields CASSLGGLGTEAFF.

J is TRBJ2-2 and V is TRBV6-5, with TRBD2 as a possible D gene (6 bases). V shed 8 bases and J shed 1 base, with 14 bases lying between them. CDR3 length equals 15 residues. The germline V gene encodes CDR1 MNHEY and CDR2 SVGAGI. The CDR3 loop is CASLAGTGNTGELFF. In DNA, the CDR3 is TGTGCCAGCTTAGCCGGGACTGGGAACACCGGGGAGCTGTTTTTT.

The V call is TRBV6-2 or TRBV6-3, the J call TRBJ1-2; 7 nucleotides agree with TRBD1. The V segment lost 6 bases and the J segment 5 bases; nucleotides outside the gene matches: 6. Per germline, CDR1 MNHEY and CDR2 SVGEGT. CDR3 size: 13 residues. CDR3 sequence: CASSIDRVYGYTF. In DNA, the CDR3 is TGTGCCAGCAGCATCGACAGGGTGTATGGCTACACCTTC.

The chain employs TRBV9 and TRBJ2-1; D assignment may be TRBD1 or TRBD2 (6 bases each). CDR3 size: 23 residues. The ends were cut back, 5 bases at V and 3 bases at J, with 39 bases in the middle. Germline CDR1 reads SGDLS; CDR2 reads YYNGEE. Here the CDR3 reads CASRGLTYPGHKGGYVRYNEQFF. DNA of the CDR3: TGTGCCAGCAGGGGGCTAACGTACCCCGGGCACAAGGGGGGCTACGTCCGCTACAATGAGCAGTTCTTC.

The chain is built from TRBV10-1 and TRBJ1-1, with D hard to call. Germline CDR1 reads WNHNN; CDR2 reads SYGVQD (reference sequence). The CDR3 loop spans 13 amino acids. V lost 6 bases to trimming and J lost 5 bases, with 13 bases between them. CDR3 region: CASRGSLGTEAFF. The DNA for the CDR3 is TGCGCCAGCAGGGGCTCGCTTGGGACTGAAGCTTTCTTT.

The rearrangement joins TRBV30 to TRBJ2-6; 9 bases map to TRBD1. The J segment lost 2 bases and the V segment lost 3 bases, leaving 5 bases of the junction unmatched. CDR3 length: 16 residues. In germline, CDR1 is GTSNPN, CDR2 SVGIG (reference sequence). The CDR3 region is CAWSRDRETGANVLTF. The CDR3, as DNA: TGTGCCTGGAGCCGGGACAGGGAGACTGGGGCCAACGTCCTGACTTTC.

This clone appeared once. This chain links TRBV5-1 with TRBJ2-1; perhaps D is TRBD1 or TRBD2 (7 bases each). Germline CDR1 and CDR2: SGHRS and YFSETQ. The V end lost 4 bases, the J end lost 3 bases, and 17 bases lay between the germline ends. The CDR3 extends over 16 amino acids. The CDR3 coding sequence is TGCGCCAGCAGCGGGCACAGGGGAGGGGTCTACAATGAGCAGTTCTTC. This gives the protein CASSGHRGGVYNEQFF.

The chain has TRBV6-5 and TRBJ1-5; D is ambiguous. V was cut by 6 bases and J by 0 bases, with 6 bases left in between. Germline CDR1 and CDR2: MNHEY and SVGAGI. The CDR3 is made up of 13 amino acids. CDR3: CASSSNSNQPQHF. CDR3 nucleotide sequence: TGTGCCAGCAGCTCTAATAGCAATCAGCCCCAGCATTTT.

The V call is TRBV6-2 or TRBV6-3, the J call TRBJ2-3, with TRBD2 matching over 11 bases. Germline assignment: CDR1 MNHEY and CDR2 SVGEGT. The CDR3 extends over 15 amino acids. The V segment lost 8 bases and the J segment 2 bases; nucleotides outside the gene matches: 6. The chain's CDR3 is CASGLAGGLTDTQYF. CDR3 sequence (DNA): TGTGCCAGCGGCCTAGCGGGGGGTCTCACAGATACGCAGTATTTT.

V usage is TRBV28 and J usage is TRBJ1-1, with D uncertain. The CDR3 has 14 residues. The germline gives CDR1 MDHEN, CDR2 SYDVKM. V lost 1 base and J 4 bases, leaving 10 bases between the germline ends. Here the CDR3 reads CASSLYGPATEAFF. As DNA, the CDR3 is TGTGCCAGCAGTTTATATGGGCCCGCCACTGAAGCTTTCTTT.

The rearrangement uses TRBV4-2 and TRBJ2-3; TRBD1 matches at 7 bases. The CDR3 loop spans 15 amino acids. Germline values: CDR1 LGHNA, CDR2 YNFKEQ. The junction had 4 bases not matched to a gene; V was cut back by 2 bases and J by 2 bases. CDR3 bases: TGTGCCAGCAGCCAATGGGACAGAGACACAGATACGCAGTATTTT. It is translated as CASSQWDRDTDTQYF.

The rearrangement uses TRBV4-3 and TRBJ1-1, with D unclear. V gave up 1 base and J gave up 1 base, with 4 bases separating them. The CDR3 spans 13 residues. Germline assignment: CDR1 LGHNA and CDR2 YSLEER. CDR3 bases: TGCGCCAGCAGCCAAGTAGCGAACACTGAAGCTTTCTTT. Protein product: CASSQVANTEAFF.

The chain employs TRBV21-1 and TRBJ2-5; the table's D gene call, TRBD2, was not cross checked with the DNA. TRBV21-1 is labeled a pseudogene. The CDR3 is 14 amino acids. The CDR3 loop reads CASSKVVRGETQYF. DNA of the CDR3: TGTGCCAGCAGCAAAGTTGTCAGAGGAGAGACCCAGTACTTC.

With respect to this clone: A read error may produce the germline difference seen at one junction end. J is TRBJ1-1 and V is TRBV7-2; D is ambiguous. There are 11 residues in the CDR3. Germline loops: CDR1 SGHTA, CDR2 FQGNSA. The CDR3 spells CASTLGLAAFF. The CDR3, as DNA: TGTGCCAGCACCTTAGGTTTAGCAGCTTTCTTT.

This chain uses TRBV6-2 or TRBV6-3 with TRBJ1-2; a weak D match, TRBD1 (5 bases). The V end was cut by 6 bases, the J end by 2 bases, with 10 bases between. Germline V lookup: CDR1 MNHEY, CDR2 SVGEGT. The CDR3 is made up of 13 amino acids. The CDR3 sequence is CASSSTENYGYTF. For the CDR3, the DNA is TGTGCCAGCAGCTCGACAGAGAACTATGGCTACACCTTC.

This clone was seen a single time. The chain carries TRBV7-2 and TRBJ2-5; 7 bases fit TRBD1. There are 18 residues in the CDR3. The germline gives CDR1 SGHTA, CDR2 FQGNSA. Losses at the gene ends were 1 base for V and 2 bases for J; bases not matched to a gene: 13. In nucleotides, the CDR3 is TGTGCCAGCAGCTTAGTTTGGGCGGCAGGGGGTTGGCAAGAGACCCAGTACTTC. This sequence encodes CASSLVWAAGGWQETQYF.

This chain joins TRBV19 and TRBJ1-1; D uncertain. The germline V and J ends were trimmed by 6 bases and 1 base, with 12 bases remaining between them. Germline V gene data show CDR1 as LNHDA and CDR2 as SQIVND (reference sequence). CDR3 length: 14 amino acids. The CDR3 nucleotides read TGTGCCAGTAGCCTCTTAGGTGAGAACACTGAAGCTTTCTTT. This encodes CASSLLGENTEAFF.

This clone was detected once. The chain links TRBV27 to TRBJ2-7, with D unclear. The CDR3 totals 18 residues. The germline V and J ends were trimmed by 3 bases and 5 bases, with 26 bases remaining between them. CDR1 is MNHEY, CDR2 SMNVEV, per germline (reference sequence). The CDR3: CASSFVGSDRASGHEQYF. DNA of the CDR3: TGTGCCAGCAGTTTTGTAGGGTCGGACCGGGCCTCGGGTCACGAGCAGTACTTC.

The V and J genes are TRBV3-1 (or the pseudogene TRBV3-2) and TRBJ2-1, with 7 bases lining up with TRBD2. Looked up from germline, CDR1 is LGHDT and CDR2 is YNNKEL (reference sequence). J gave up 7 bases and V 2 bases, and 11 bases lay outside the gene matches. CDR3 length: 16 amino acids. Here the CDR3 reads CASSQYRDYHKNEQFF. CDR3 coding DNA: TGTGCCAGCAGCCAATACCGGGACTACCATAAGAATGAGCAGTTCTTC.

CDR3 sequence (DNA): TGTGCCAGCAGCTCACCCTCTGGGGGGCGAAGCTCCTACGAGCAGTACTTC. Encoded protein: CASSSPSGGRSSYEQYF. V and J are TRBV7-9 and TRBJ2-7; the D gene could be TRBD1 or TRBD2 (6 bases each). The V gene lost 4 bases and the J gene lost 0 bases, with 19 bases spanning the gap. From germline, CDR1 is SEHNR and CDR2 FQNEAQ (reference sequence). The CDR3 sequence is 17 residues long.

CDR3 protein: CASSSGTLGGTEQFF. As DNA, the CDR3 is TGTGCCAGCAGCTCAGGAACCCTGGGGGGGACTGAGCAGTTCTTC. This rearrangement joins TRBV7-9 to TRBJ2-1, with TRBD2 matching over 7 bases. There are 15 residues in the CDR3. Germline V gene sequence: CDR1 SEHNR, CDR2 FQNEAQ (reference sequence). Unmatched junction bases numbered 12, after V lost 4 bases and J lost 9 bases.

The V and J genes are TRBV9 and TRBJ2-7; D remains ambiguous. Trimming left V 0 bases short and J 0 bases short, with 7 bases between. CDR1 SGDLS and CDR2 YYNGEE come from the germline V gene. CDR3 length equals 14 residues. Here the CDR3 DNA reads TGTGCCAGCAGCGTAGGGCTAAGCTCCTACGAGCAGTACTTC. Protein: CASSVGLSSYEQYF.

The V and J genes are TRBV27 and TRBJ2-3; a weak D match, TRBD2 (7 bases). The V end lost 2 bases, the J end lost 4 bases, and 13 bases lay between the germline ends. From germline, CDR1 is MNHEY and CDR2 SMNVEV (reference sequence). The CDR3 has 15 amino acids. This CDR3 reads CASSLGGGPSDTQYF. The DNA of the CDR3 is TGTGCCAGCAGTTTAGGGGGGGGGCCATCAGATACGCAGTATTTT.